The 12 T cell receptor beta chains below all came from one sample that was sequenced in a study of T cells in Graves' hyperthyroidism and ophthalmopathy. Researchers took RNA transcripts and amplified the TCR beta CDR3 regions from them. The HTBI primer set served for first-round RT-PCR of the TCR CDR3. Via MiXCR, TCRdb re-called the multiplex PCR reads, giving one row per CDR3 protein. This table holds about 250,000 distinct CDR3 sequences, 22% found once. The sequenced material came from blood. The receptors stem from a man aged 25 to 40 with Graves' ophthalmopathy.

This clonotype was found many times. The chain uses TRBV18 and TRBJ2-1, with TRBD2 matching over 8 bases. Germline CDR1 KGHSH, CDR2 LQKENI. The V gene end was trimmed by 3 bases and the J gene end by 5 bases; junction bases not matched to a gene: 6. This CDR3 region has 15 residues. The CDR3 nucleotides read TGTGCCAGCTCACCTGGACTAGCTAGCAACAATGAGCAGTTCTTC. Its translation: CASSPGLASNNEQFF.

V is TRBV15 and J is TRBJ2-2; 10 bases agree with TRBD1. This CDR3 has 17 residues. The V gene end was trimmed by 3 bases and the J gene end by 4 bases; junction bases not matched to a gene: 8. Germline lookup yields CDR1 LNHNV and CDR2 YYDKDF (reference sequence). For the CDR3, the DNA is TGTGCCACCAGCAGCACACAGGACAGGGGGGGCACCGGGGAGCTGTTTTTT. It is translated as CATSSTQDRGGTGELFF.

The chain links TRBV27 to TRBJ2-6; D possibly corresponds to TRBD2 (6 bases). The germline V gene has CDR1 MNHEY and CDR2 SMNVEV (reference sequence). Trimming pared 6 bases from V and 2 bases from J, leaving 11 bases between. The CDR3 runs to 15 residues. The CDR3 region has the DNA TGTGCCAGCAGACCTGGAGGGGCTGGGGCCAACGTCCTGACTTTC. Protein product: CASRPGGAGANVLTF.

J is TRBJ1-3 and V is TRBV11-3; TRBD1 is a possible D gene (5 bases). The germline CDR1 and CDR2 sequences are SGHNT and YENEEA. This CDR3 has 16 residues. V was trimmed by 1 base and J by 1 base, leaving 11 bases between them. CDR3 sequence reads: CASSLGPTVSGNTIYF. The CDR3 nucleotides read TGTGCCAGCAGCTTAGGACCGACAGTTTCTGGAAACACCATATATTTT.

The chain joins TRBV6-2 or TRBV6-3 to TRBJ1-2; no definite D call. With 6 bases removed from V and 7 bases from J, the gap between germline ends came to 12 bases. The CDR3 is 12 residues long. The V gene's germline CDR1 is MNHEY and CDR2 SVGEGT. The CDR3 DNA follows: TGTGCCAGCAGACGGGGTAATTCTGGCTACACCTTC. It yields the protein CASRRGNSGYTF.

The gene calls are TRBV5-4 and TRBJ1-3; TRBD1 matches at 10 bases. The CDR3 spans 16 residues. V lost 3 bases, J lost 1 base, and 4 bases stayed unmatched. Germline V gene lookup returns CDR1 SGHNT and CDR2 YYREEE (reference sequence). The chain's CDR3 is CASSSGQGLSGNTIYF. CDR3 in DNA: TGTGCCAGCAGCTCGGGACAGGGGCTATCTGGAAACACCATATATTTT.

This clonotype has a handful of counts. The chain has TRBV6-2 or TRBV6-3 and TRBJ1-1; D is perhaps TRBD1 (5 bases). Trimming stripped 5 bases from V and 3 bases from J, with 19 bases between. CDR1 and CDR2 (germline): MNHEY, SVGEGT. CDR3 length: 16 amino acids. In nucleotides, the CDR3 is TGTGCCAGCAGTCACGGGACTCCCGGCCCCGACACTGAAGCTTTCTTT. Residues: CASSHGTPGPDTEAFF.

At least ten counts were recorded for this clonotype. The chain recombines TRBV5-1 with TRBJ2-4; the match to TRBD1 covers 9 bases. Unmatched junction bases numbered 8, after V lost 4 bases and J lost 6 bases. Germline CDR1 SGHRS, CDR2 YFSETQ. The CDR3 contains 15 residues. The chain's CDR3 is CASSLQPGQGNIQYF. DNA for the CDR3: TGCGCCAGCAGCCTGCAACCGGGACAGGGAAACATTCAGTACTTC.

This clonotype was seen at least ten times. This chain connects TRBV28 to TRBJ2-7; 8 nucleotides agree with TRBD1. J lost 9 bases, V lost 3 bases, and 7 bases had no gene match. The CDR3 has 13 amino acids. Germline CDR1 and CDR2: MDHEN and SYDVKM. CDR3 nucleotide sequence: TGTGCCAGCAGTTTGGAACAGGGGGTTGTGCAGTACTTC. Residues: CASSLEQGVVQYF.

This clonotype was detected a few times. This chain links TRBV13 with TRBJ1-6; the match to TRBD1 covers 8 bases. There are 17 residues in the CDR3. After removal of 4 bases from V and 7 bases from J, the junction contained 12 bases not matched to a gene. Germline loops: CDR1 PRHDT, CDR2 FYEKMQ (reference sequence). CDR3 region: CASSSYGQGALNSPLHF. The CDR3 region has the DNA TGTGCCAGCAGCTCTTACGGACAGGGCGCGCTCAATTCACCCCTCCACTTT.

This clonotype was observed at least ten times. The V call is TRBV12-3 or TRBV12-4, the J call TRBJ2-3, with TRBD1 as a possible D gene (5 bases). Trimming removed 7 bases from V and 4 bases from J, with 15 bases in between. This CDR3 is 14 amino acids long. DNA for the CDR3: TGTGCCAGCAAAGGGGCAGGAATCGCAGATACGCAGTATTTT. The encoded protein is CASKGAGIADTQYF.

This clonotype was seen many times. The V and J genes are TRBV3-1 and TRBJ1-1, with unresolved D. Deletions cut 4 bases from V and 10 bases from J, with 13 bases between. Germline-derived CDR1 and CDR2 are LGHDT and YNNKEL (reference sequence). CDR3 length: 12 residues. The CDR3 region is CASSREEGSAFF. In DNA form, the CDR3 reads TGTGCCAGCAGCCGAGAGGAGGGTTCAGCTTTCTTT. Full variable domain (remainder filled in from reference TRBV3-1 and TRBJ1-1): DTAVSQTPKYLVTQMGNDKSIKCEQNLGHDTMYWYKQDSKKFLKIMFSYNNKELIINETVPNRFSPKSPDKAHLNLHINSLELGDSAVYFCASSREEGSAFFGQGTRLTVV.